This entry lists 25 T cell receptor beta chains sequenced from one sample in a study of beta chain features in type 1 diabetes. No antigen has been assigned to these receptors. The isolated RNA, all of it, was reverse transcribed, so expressed TCRB transcripts were what got sequenced. Repertoires were generated with immunoSEQ multiplex PCR, while TCRdb's copy carries only in-frame clones and drops some. The sample has some 350,000 clones; roughly 9.8% are singletons. General study points: In all four CD4+ subsets, TCRB CDR3 length was significantly, moderately reduced in type 1 diabetes.

The sequencing input was central memory CD4+ T cells from blood. These receptors were collected from a man aged 30-40 years with type 1 diabetes.

This clone has more than one count but fewer than ten. The V and J genes are TRBV4-1 and TRBJ2-4; D call uncertain. The germline V and J ends were trimmed by 0 bases and 0 bases, with 12 bases remaining between them. Germline CDR1 MGHRA, CDR2 YSYEKL. The CDR3 is 17 residues long. In nucleotides, the CDR3 is TGCGCCAGCAGCCAAGATATAGTAATATTAGCCAAAAACATTCAGTACTTC. Protein: CASSQDIVILAKNIQYF.

V is TRBV27 and J is TRBJ2-3, with TRBD2 matching 10 bases. The CDR3 is 18 amino acids. V was pared by 6 bases and J by 6 bases, with 18 bases of the junction left unmatched. Per germline, CDR1 MNHEY and CDR2 SMNVEV (reference sequence). The CDR3 region has the DNA TGTGCCAGCAGACAGCCCCCGGGACCAGCGGGGGGGCGGGATACGCAGTATTTT. Translating it yields CASRQPPGPAGGRDTQYF.

The chain combines TRBV19 with TRBJ2-3; weak D call: TRBD1 (5 bases). CDR3 length: 14 residues. Germline V gives CDR1 LNHDA, CDR2 SQIVND (reference sequence). Trimming left V 7 bases short and J 0 bases short, with 11 bases between. CDR3 bases: TGTGCCAGTAAGGGCAGGGTAAGCACAGATACGCAGTATTTT. Protein: CASKGRVSTDTQYF.

This clone was detected only a few times. This chain's CDR3 is CASSHRQGTSYEQYF. The CDR3 DNA sequence: TGCGCCAGCAGCCACAGACAGGGAACTTCCTACGAGCAGTACTTC. This chain connects TRBV4-3 to TRBJ2-7, with 7 bases matching TRBD1. Germline trimming cut 3 bases from V and 1 base from J; bases unmatched to any gene: 6. The CDR3 is 15 residues long. Germline V gene sequence: CDR1 LGHNA, CDR2 YSLEER.

V is TRBV2 and J is TRBJ1-4, with D uncertain. Germline V lookup: CDR1 SNHLY, CDR2 FYNNEI. Trimming took off 6 bases at V and 4 bases at J, with 18 bases between the two ends. CDR3 length equals 16 residues. The chain's CDR3 is CASRRSQPLFNEKLFF. In nucleotides, the CDR3 is TGTGCCAGCAGGAGGTCCCAGCCCCTATTTAATGAAAAACTGTTTTTT.

In DNA, the CDR3 is TGTGCCAGCAGCCCCCGCCCCGGGACCTTCTACAATGAGCAGTTCTTC. Translation: CASSPRPGTFYNEQFF. The rearrangement joins TRBV7-2 to TRBJ2-1, with D perhaps matching TRBD1 or TRBD2 (5 bases each). This CDR3 has 16 amino acids. Germline assignment: CDR1 SGHTA and CDR2 FQGNSA. V was clipped by 5 bases and J by 3 bases, with 17 bases between them.

This clone was counted between two and nine times. In DNA, the CDR3 is TGTGCCAGCAGTCAGAACTCCCGAACGCAGTATTTT. Protein product: CASSQNSRTQYF. V usage is TRBV5-5 and J usage is TRBJ2-3; D remains ambiguous. The CDR3 loop spans 12 amino acids. Trimming shortened V by 5 bases and J by 9 bases, and 13 bases separated the two germline ends. CDR1 is SGHKS, CDR2 YYEKEE, per germline (reference sequence).

This clone was detected a few times. J is TRBJ2-3 and V is TRBV28; D possibly corresponds to TRBD2 (6 bases). Germline V CDR1 and CDR2: MDHEN, SYDVKM. CDR3 size: 15 residues. Trimming removed 2 bases from V and 8 bases from J, with 17 bases in between. The CDR3 bases are TGTGCCAGCAGTTTACCCGGCAGGGTGGAGGGTACGCAGTATTTT. The encoded protein is CASSLPGRVEGTQYF.

The chain links TRBV19 to TRBJ2-5; D call uncertain. V lost 3 bases and J lost 5, with 7 bases in between. Germline V gene lookup returns CDR1 LNHDA and CDR2 SQIVND (reference sequence). This CDR3 region has 12 residues. The CDR3 sequence is CASSIPSETQYF. The CDR3 coding sequence is TGTGCCAGTAGTATTCCCTCGGAGACCCAGTACTTC.

On this clone itself: The sample has other DNA sequences that encode this CDR3 too. V is TRBV5-6 and J is TRBJ2-5; 7 nucleotides align to TRBD1. J was trimmed by 2 bases and V by 3 bases; bases with no gene match: 4. From germline, CDR1 is SGHDT and CDR2 YYEEEE. CDR3 length: 14 residues. CDR3 in amino acids: CASSSGTEQETQYF. The CDR3 bases are TGTGCCAGCAGCTCGGGGACAGAGCAAGAGACCCAGTACTTC.

This clone has ten or more counts. This chain connects TRBV4-2 to TRBJ2-2; D may be TRBD2 (6 bases). The CDR3 runs to 18 residues. The germline V gene has CDR1 LGHNA and CDR2 YNFKEQ. With 4 bases removed from V and 2 bases from J, the gap between germline ends came to 20 bases. The CDR3 DNA reads as TGTGCCAGCAGCCCTTTTAATAGCATCGGGAGAAACACCGGGGAGCTGTTTTTT. This sequence encodes CASSPFNSIGRNTGELFF.

The CDR3 loop is CASRGTDTEAFF. DNA for the CDR3: TGTGCCAGCAGAGGGACAGACACTGAAGCTTTCTTT. The chain employs TRBV2 and TRBJ1-1, with 7 bases that match TRBD1. Germline V gene lookup returns CDR1 SNHLY and CDR2 FYNNEI. With V trimmed by 6 bases and J by 3 bases, 1 base remained unmatched. The CDR3 runs to 12 residues.

This clone was seen only a few times. The chain couples TRBV19 to TRBJ2-1, with 9 bases matching TRBD2. The germline CDR1 and CDR2 sequences are LNHDA and SQIVND (reference sequence). Germline trimming cut 1 base from V and 9 bases from J; bases unmatched to any gene: 10. The length of the CDR3 is 16 residues. This CDR3 reads CASSIVTSGPRGEQFF. CDR3 bases: TGTGCCAGTAGTATAGTCACTAGCGGGCCCAGGGGTGAGCAGTTCTTC.

V is TRBV2 and J is TRBJ2-2; D gene unclear. The CDR3 consists of 14 residues. V lost 6 bases and J lost 1, with 9 bases in between. Germline loops: CDR1 SNHLY, CDR2 FYNNEI. CDR3 nucleotide sequence: TGTGCCAGCAGGAAAGACTTGAACACCGGGGAGCTGTTTTTT. This sequence encodes CASRKDLNTGELFF.

This clone has more than one count but fewer than ten. The chain joins TRBV28 to TRBJ1-2; no firm D call. The CDR3 sequence is 13 residues long. V lost 3 bases and J lost 8, with 13 bases in between. Germline CDR1 reads MDHEN; CDR2 reads SYDVKM. The DNA for the CDR3 is TGTGCCAGCAGTTTCATGGGAGGTGGAGGCTACACCTTC. Amino acids: CASSFMGGGGYTF.

This clone was detected only a few times. A much larger clone differs from this one at a single base, so this may be a read error. The chain carries TRBV9 and TRBJ2-3; D gene unclear. Germline V gene sequence: CDR1 SGDLS, CDR2 YYNGEE. V was cut by 4 bases and J by 3 bases, with 3 bases left in between. CDR3 length equals 11 residues. The CDR3 loop reads CASSQTDTQYF. For the CDR3, the DNA is TGTGCCAGCAGCCAAACAGATACGCAGTATTTT.

This clone appeared a few times. This rearrangement joins TRBV5-6 to TRBJ1-2; D gene uncertain. Trimming cost V 0 bases and J 2 bases, with 8 bases left between them. Per germline, CDR1 SGHDT and CDR2 YYEEEE. The CDR3 consists of 14 residues. CDR3 amino acids: CASSLVGKNYGYTF. CDR3 nucleotide sequence: TGTGCCAGCAGCTTGGTTGGCAAGAACTATGGCTACACCTTC.

In its sample, this clone was seen a few times. V usage is TRBV18 and J usage is TRBJ1-5; D gene ambiguous. This CDR3 has 16 amino acids. Germline CDR1 reads KGHSH; CDR2 reads LQKENI. V lost 1 base and J lost 2, with 12 bases in between. CDR3 protein: CASSPRPSGGNQPQHF. The DNA of the CDR3 is TGTGCCAGCTCACCACGGCCCAGTGGCGGCAATCAGCCCCAGCATTTT.

This clone was seen a few times. At the DNA level, this CDR3 is encoded by other sequences in the same sample as well. This chain connects TRBV5-1 to TRBJ2-3; 8 positions match TRBD1. V trimming: 5 bases; J trimming: 0 bases; junction bases outside the gene matches: 5. The germline V gene has CDR1 SGHRS and CDR2 YFSETQ. CDR3 length: 15 amino acids. This CDR3 reads CASSLGQGSTDTQYF. The DNA of the CDR3 is TGCGCCAGCAGTTTAGGACAGGGTAGCACAGATACGCAGTATTTT.

The chain carries TRBV6-5 and TRBJ2-7; unclear D gene. Deletions cut 5 bases from V and 3 bases from J, with 17 bases between. The CDR3 length is 15 residues. Germline V gene sequence: CDR1 MNHEY, CDR2 SVGAGI. In nucleotides, the CDR3 is TGTGCCAGCAGTCCTGGGCCAAACCAAGTCTACGAGCAGTACTTC. It yields the protein CASSPGPNQVYEQYF.

The chain links TRBV7-6 to TRBJ1-4; 8 bases fit TRBD1. The CDR3 runs 15 residues. The trim removed 1 base at V and 8 bases at J, leaving 6 bases unmatched. Germline V lookup: CDR1 SGHVS, CDR2 FNYEAQ. The CDR3 sequence: CASSLGTGMQEKLFF. Here the CDR3 DNA reads TGTGCCAGCAGCTTAGGGACAGGGATGCAGGAAAAACTGTTTTTT.

In this sample, this clone turned up a few times. This chain links TRBV19 with TRBJ1-5; 9 positions agree with TRBD1. This CDR3 comprises 17 residues. From germline, CDR1 is LNHDA and CDR2 SQIVND (reference sequence). Trimming at V came to 4 bases and at J to 2 bases, leaving 9 bases not matched to a gene. The chain's CDR3 is CASSRLDRGRGNQPQHF. The CDR3 DNA reads as TGTGCCAGTAGTAGACTGGACAGGGGTAGGGGCAATCAGCCCCAGCATTTT.

The chain links TRBV5-5 to TRBJ2-3; D might be TRBD2 (5 bases). V lost 0 bases to trimming and J lost 2 bases, with 7 bases between them. CDR1 and CDR2 (germline): SGHKS, YYEKEE (reference sequence). The CDR3 sequence is 14 residues long. This chain's CDR3 is CASSLGGHTDTQYF. CDR3 nucleotides: TGTGCCAGCAGCTTGGGAGGGCACACAGATACGCAGTATTTT.

The chain links TRBV7-2 to TRBJ1-1; D possibly corresponds to TRBD1 (6 bases). The germline gives CDR1 SGHTA, CDR2 FQGNSA. V lost 6 bases and J 1 base, leaving 12 bases between the germline ends. CDR3 length: 14 residues. CDR3 region: CASRQTGTNTEAFF. CDR3 DNA: TGTGCCAGCAGACAAACAGGGACGAACACTGAAGCTTTCTTT.

This clone was picked up a small number of times. The chain employs TRBV28 and TRBJ1-1; D is uncertain. V was pared by 3 bases and J by 3 bases, with 5 bases between. The CDR3 contains 12 residues. The germline CDR1 and CDR2 sequences are MDHEN and SYDVKM. CDR3 sequence reads: CASSLSHTEAFF. The CDR3, as DNA: TGTGCCAGCAGTTTGAGTCACACTGAAGCTTTCTTT. Together with reference TRBV28 and TRBJ1-1, the CDR3 gives the full variable domain: DVKVTQSSRYLVKRTGEKVFLECVQDMDHENMFWYRQDPGLGLRLIYFSYDVKMKEKGDIPEGYSVSREKKERFSLILESASTNQTSMYLCASSLSHTEAFFGQGTRLTVV.